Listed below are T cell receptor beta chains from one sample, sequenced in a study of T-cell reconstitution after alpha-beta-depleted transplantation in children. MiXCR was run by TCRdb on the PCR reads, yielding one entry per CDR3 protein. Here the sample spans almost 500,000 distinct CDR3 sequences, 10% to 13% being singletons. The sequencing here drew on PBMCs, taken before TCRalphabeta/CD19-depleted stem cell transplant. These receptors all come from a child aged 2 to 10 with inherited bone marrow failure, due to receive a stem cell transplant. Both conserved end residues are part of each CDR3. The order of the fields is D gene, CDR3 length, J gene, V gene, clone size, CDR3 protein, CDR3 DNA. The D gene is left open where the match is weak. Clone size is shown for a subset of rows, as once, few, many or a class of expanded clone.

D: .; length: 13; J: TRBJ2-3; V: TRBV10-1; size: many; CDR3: CASGDSLTDTQYF; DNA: TGCGCCAGCGGGGACTCCCTCACAGATACGCAGTATTTT
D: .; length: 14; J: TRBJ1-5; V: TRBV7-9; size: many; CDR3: CASSLEDSNQPQHF; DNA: TGTGCCAGCAGCTTAGAAGATAGCAATCAGCCCCAGCATTTT
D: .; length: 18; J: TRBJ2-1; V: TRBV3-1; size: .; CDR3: CACCQERSPRPPYNEQFF; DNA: TGTGCCTGCTGCCAAGAACGGTCCCCTAGACCTCCCTACAATGAGCAGTTCTTC
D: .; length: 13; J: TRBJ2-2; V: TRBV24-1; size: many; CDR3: CATSPLRGGELFF; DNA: TGTGCCACCAGCCCCTTAAGGGGGGGGGAGCTGTTTTTT
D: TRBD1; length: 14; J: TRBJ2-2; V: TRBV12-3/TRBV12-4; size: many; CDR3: CASSGTGYTGELFF; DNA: TGTGCCAGCAGCGGGACAGGGTATACCGGGGAGCTGTTTTTT
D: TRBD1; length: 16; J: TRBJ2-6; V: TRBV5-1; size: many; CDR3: CASSLLQGPGANVLTF; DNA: TGCGCCAGCAGCTTATTACAGGGGCCTGGGGCCAACGTCCTGACTTTC
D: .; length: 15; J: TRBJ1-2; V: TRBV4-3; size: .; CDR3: CASSQARGSLYGYTF; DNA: TGCGCCAGCAGCCAAGCCAGGGGCAGTTTATATGGCTACACCTTC
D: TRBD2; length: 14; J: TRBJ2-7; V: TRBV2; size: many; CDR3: CASSGVAGGHEQYF; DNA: TGTGCCAGCAGTGGAGTAGCGGGAGGACACGAGCAGTACTTC
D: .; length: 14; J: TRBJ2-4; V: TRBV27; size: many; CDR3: CASTGRIGENIQYF; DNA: TGTGCCAGCACCGGCCGAATCGGGGAAAACATTCAGTACTTC
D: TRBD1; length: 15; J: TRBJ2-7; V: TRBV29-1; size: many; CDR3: CSVEKPGQGFNEQYF; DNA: TGCAGCGTAGAAAAACCGGGACAGGGTTTCAACGAGCAGTACTTC
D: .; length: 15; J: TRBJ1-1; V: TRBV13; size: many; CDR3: CASSLMHRVNTEAFF; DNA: TGTGCCAGCAGCTTAATGCACAGGGTGAACACTGAAGCTTTCTTT
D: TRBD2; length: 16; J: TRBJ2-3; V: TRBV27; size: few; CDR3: CASRVMIAGVGDTQYF; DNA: TGTGCCAGCAGAGTGATGATAGCGGGAGTTGGAGATACGCAGTATTTT
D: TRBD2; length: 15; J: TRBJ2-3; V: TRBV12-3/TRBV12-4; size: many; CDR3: CASTPSGRGTDTQYF; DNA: TGTGCCAGCACCCCATCCGGGAGGGGCACAGATACGCAGTATTTT
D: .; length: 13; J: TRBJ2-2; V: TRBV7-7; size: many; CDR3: CASSPYNTGELFF; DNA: TGTGCTAGCAGCCCTTACAACACCGGGGAGCTGTTTTTT
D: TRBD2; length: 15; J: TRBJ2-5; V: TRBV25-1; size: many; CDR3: CASLPGRGRQETQYF; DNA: TGTGCCAGTCTACCAGGGAGGGGTCGTCAAGAGACCCAGTACTTC
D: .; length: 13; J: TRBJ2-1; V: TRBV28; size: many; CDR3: CASRDSVHNEQFF; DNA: TGTGCCAGCCGGGATTCTGTCCACAATGAGCAGTTCTTC
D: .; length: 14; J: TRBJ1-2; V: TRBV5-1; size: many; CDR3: CASSSGTAPEFYTF; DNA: TGCGCCAGCAGCTCCGGTACAGCCCCGGAATTCTACACCTTC
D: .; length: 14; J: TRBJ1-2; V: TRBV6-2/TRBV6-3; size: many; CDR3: CASSYSSQLYGYTF; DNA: TGTGCCAGCAGTTACTCGTCACAGCTATATGGCTACACCTTC
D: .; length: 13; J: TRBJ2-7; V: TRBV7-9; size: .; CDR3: CASSQTSSYEQYF; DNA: TGTGCCAGCAGCCAAACTAGCTCCTACGAGCAGTACTTC
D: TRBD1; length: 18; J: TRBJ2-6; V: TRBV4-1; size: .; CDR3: CASSQAGQGFSGANVLTF; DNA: TGCGCCAGCAGCCAAGCGGGACAGGGATTCTCTGGGGCCAACGTCCTGACTTTC
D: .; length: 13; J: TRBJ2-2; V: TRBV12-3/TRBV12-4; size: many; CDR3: CATGTSNTGELFF; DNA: TGTGCCACCGGGACTTCTAACACCGGGGAGCTGTTTTTT
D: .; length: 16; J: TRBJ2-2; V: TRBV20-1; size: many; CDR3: CSARGRGKGNTGELFF; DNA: TGCAGTGCTAGAGGGCGGGGAAAAGGCAACACCGGGGAGCTGTTTTTT
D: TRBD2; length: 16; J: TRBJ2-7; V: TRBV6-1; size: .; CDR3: CASSPGLAGPTYEQYF; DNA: TGTGCCAGCAGCCCGGGACTAGCGGGACCTACCTACGAGCAGTACTTC
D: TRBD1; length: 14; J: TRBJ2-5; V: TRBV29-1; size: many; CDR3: CSVGNSGGQETQYF; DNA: TGCAGCGTTGGAAATTCAGGGGGCCAAGAGACCCAGTACTTC
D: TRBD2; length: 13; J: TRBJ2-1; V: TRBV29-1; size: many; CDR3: CSVDGRATFSQFF; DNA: TGCAGCGTTGACGGGAGGGCTACCTTTTCGCAGTTCTTC
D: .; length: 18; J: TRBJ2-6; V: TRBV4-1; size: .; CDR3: CASSQGAGDLSGANVLTF; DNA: TGCGCCAGCAGCCAGGGGGCAGGGGACCTCTCTGGGGCCAACGTCCTGACTTTC
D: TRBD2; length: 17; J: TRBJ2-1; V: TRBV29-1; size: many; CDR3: CSVRTGSGRATYNEQFF; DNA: TGCAGCGTTAGGACAGGGAGCGGGAGGGCCACCTACAATGAGCAGTTCTTC
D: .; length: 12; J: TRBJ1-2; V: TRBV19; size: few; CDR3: CATLEDGYGYTF; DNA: TGTGCCACCCTTGAGGACGGCTATGGCTACACCTTC
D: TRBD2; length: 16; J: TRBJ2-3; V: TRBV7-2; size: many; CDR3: CASSLSTGGPWDTQYF; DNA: TGTGCCAGCAGCTTATCGACGGGAGGGCCCTGGGATACGCAGTATTTT
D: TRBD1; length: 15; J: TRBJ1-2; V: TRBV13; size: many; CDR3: CASSLGRTGHYGYTF; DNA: TGTGCCAGCAGCTTAGGCCGGACAGGGCACTATGGCTACACCTTC
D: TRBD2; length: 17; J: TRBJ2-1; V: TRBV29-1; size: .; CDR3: CSALGGGAGGSYNEQFF; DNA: TGCAGTGCCCTGGGGGGCGGGGCGGGGGGCTCCTACAATGAGCAGTTCTTC
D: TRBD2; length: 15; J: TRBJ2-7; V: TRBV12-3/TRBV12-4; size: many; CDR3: CASSPGGLALYEQYF; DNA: TGTGCCAGCAGTCCAGGGGGACTAGCTCTCTACGAGCAGTACTTC
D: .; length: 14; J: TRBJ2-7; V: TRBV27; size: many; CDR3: CASSLGGALYEQYF; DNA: TGTGCCAGCAGTTTAGGAGGGGCTCTCTACGAGCAGTACTTC
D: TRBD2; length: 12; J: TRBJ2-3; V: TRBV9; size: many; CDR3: CASSPGTKEQYF; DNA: TGTGCCAGCAGCCCAGGGACTAAAGAGCAGTATTTT
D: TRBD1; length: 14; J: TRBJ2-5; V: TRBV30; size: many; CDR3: CAWSPGQGRETQYF; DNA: TGTGCCTGGAGTCCGGGACAGGGGAGAGAGACCCAGTACTTC
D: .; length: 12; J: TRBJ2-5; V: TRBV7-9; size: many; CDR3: CASSPLSETQYF; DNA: TGTGCCAGCAGCCCTTTGTCGGAGACCCAGTACTTC
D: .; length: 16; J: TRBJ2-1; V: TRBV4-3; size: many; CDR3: CASSQEVTSSYNEQFF; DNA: TGCGCCAGCAGCCAAGAAGTAACTAGCTCCTACAATGAGCAGTTCTTC
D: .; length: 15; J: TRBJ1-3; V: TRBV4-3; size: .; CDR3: CASSPWTDPGNTIYF; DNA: TGCGCCAGCAGCCCGTGGACAGATCCTGGAAACACCATATATTTT
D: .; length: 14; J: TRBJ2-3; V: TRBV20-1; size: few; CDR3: CSADDGGSDDTQYF; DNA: TGCAGTGCGGACGATGGAGGGAGTGACGATACGCAGTATTTT
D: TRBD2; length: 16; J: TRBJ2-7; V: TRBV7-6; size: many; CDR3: CASSSPTSGQIYEQYF; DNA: TGTGCCAGCAGCTCACCGACTAGCGGGCAGATATACGAGCAGTACTTC
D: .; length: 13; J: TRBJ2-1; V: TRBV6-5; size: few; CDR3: CASSSGFNNEQFF; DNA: TGTGCCAGCAGTTCTGGGTTCAACAATGAGCAGTTCTTC
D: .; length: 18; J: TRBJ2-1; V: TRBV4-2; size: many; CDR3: CASSLSAAASQYVNEQFF; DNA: TGTGCCAGCAGCCTCTCCGCGGCGGCTAGCCAATATGTAAATGAGCAGTTCTTC
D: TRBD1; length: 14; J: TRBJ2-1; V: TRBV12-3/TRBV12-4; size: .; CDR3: CASSLPGGLNEQFF; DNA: TGTGCCAGCAGCCTGCCAGGGGGCCTGAATGAGCAGTTCTTC
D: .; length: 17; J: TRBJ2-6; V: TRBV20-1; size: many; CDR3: CSAGGTADISGANVLTF; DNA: TGCAGTGCGGGGGGGACAGCTGATATATCTGGGGCCAACGTCCTGACTTTC
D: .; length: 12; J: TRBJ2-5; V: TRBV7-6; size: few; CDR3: CASRPYGETQYF; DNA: TGTGCCAGCAGACCATATGGGGAGACCCAGTACTTC
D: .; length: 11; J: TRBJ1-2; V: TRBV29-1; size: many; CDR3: CSVAGSYGYTF; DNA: TGCAGCGTTGCAGGGTCCTATGGCTACACCTTC
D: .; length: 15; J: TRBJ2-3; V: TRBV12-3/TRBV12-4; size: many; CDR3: CASSLSGDSKHTQYF; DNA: TGTGCCAGCAGTTTATCGGGGGACTCGAAGCATACGCAGTATTTT